This T cell receptor (beta chain) is drawn from a study of blood T cells in healthy people across ages. Findings of the study overall: Greater diversity and more naive CD4+ cells were seen in long-lived donors than in aged donors.

Then a second PCR, running roughly 6 to 11 cycles, was carried out with a sample-barcoded 5' primer and a J-beta primer mix. A template-switch adaptor containing 12 random nucleotides labeled each cDNA molecule. TCRdb ran MiXCR on the 5' RACE reads and lists one entry per CDR3 protein. The sample records about 280,000 distinct CDR3 sequences, 27% being singletons. V was pared by 4 bases and J by 4 bases, with 9 bases of the junction left unmatched. CDR1 is LGHDT, CDR2 YNNKEL, per germline (reference sequence). This CDR3 has 16 residues. A word on this clonotype: The target antigen is unknown.

Sequencing was done on a sample of blood. The sequence was obtained from a woman in her seventies in good health. The chain is built from TRBV3-1 and TRBJ2-1; 8 bases line up with TRBD2. The CDR3 loop reads CASSRSSGGKYNEQFF. CDR3 DNA: TGTGCCAGCAGCCGCTCATCGGGGGGGAAATACAATGAGCAGTTCTTC.